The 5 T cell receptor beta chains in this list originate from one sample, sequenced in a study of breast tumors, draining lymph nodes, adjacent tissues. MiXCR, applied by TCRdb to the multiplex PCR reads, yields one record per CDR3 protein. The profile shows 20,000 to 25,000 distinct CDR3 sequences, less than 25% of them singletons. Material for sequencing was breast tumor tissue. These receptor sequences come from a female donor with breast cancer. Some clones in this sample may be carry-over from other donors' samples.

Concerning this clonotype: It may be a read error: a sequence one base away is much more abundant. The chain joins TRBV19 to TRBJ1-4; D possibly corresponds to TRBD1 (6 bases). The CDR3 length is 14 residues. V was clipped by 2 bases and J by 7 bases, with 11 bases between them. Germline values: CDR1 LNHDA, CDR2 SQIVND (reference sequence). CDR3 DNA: TGTGCCAGTAGTATACGGGGGGCTACTGAAAAACTGTTTTTT. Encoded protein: CASSIRGATEKLFF.

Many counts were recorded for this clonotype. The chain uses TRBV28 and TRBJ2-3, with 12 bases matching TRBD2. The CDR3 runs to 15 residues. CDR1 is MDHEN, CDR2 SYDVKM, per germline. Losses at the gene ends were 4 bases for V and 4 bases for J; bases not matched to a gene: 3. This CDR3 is CASSSSGRDPDTQYF. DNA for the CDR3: TGTGCCAGCAGTTCTAGCGGGAGGGACCCAGATACGCAGTATTTT.

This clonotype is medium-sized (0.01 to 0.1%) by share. The CDR3: CASSTGGTGRGRRTDTQYF. DNA of the CDR3: TGCGCCAGCAGCACCGGAGGGACAGGGCGCGGGCGGAGGACAGATACGCAGTATTTT. V is TRBV5-1 and J is TRBJ2-3; TRBD1 aligns across 9 bases. Germline V lookup: CDR1 SGHRS, CDR2 YFSETQ. The CDR3 contains 19 residues. J was trimmed by 3 bases and V by 4 bases; bases with no gene match: 18.

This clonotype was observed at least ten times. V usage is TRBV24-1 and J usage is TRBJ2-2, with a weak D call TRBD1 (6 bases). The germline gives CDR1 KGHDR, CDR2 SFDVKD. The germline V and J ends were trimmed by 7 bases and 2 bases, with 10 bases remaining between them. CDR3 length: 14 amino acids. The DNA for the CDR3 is TGTGCCACCAGCAGGACAGCAAACACCGGGGAGCTGTTTTTT. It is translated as CATSRTANTGELFF.

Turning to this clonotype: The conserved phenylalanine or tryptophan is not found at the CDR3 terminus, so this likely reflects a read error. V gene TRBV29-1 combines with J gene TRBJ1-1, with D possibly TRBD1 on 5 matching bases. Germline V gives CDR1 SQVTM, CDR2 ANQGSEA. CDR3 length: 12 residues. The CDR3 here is CSGGRVNTGAFL. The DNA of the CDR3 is TGCAGCGGTGGCAGGGTGAACACTGGAGCTTTCCTT.